Below, 28 T cell receptor beta chains from the same sample are listed, as sequenced in a study of blood T cell repertoires in COVID-19. TCRdb keeps only in-frame clones here, not all; method: immunoSEQ multiplex PCR. The table has around 130,000 clones, over 70% seen once; the top ten hold roughly a tenth. Material: peripheral blood. These receptors all stem from a man in his 60s with active or convalescent COVID-19.

This chain joins TRBV19 and TRBJ2-1, with a weak D call TRBD2 (5 bases). The V gene lost 2 bases and the J gene lost 0 bases, with 11 bases spanning the gap. CDR1 and CDR2 (germline): LNHDA, SQIVND (reference sequence). The CDR3 sequence is 16 residues long. CDR3: CASSIRTASSYNEQFF. CDR3 DNA sequence: TGTGCCAGTAGTATAAGGACTGCAAGCTCCTACAATGAGCAGTTCTTC.

The V and J genes are TRBV28 and TRBJ2-7; 7 positions agree with TRBD2. Germline loops: CDR1 MDHEN, CDR2 SYDVKM. Germline trimming cut 1 base from V and 6 bases from J; bases unmatched to any gene: 3. This CDR3 spans 13 amino acids. The CDR3 DNA sequence: TGTGCCAGCAGTTTATTCGGGGGGTTCGAGCAGTACTTC. Translation gives CASSLFGGFEQYF.

This clone has a single count. The chain carries TRBV5-1 and TRBJ2-2; D ambiguous. Germline V lookup: CDR1 SGHRS, CDR2 YFSETQ. V gave up 0 bases and J gave up 6 bases, with 18 bases separating them. This CDR3 is 17 amino acids long. The CDR3 sequence is CASSLESLGIIAGELFF. CDR3 bases: TGCGCCAGCAGCTTGGAATCGCTAGGAATTATCGCCGGGGAGCTGTTTTTT.

The chain recombines TRBV7-9 with TRBJ2-7; 10 bases are shared with TRBD1. The CDR3 consists of 13 residues. V shed 6 bases, J shed 5 bases, and the junction held 4 bases outside the gene matches. CDR1 and CDR2 from the germline V gene are SEHNR and FQNEAQ (reference sequence). In DNA, the CDR3 is TGTGCCAGCAGGCAGACAGGGGGCAACGAGCAGTACTTC. Residues: CASRQTGGNEQYF.

This CDR3 reads CASSLTSQGYNEQFF. The CDR3 region has the DNA TGTGCCAGCAGCTTAACGTCCCAGGGCTACAATGAGCAGTTCTTC. V usage is TRBV11-2 and J usage is TRBJ2-1; weak D call: TRBD1 (5 bases). This CDR3 is built from 15 residues. Per germline, CDR1 SGHAT and CDR2 FQNNGV. Trimming shortened V by 2 bases and J by 3 bases, and 11 bases separated the two germline ends. Using reference TRBV11-2 and TRBJ2-1 for the parts outside the CDR3, the full variable domain is EAGVAQSPRYKIIEKRQSVAFWCNPISGHATLYWYQQILGQGPKLLIQFQNNGVVDDSQLPKDRFSAERLKGVDSTLKIQPAKLEDSAVYLCASSLTSQGYNEQFFGPGTRLTVL.

By proportion, this clone is medium-sized. V usage is TRBV25-1 and J usage is TRBJ2-1, with 8 bases identical to TRBD2. J was trimmed by 5 bases and V by 4 bases; bases with no gene match: 7. The CDR3 has 15 amino acids. Germline V gives CDR1 MGHDK, CDR2 SYGVNS. The CDR3 reads CASSGMTSANNEQFF. The CDR3 DNA reads TGTGCCAGCAGTGGCATGACTAGCGCTAACAATGAGCAGTTCTTC. Using reference TRBV25-1 and TRBJ2-1 for the parts outside the CDR3, the full variable domain is EADIYQTPRYLVIGTGKKITLECSQTMGHDKMYWYQQDPGMELHLIHYSYGVNSTEKGDLSSESTVSRIRTEHFPLTLESARPSHTSQYLCASSGMTSANNEQFFGPGTRLTVL.

V is TRBV7-3 and J is TRBJ2-3; 11 bases align to TRBD2. From germline, CDR1 is SGHTA and CDR2 FQGTGA. V trimming: 5 bases; J trimming: 6 bases; junction bases outside the gene matches: 13. The CDR3 contains 17 residues. CDR3 sequence: CASSPRGLADPRDTQYF. The CDR3 bases are TGTGCCAGCAGCCCCAGGGGACTAGCGGATCCTCGGGATACGCAGTATTTT.

V and J are TRBV11-2 and TRBJ2-1, with D possibly being TRBD2 (6 bases). The CDR3 is made up of 14 amino acids. The V end was cut by 8 bases, the J end by 4 bases, with 15 bases between. Germline CDR1 SGHAT, CDR2 FQNNGV. The CDR3 coding sequence is TGTGCCAGCGGTCACACAGCGGGTTACAATGAGCAGTTCTTC. It specifies CASGHTAGYNEQFF.

This clone was detected only once. The chain uses TRBV5-5 and TRBJ2-1; D not certain. The length of the CDR3 is 15 residues. Per the germline V gene, CDR1 is SGHKS and CDR2 is YYEKEE (reference sequence). V lost 4 bases and J lost 0, with 11 bases in between. The CDR3: CASSPVASSYNEQFF. The DNA for the CDR3 is TGTGCCAGCAGCCCGGTGGCTAGCTCCTACAATGAGCAGTTCTTC.

The rearrangement uses TRBV4-1 and TRBJ1-3; no firm D call. Looked up from germline, CDR1 is MGHRA and CDR2 is YSYEKL. This CDR3 spans 15 amino acids. V was shortened by 0 bases and J by 0 bases, with 6 bases between the two germline ends. The CDR3 coding sequence is TGCGCCAGCAGCCAAGAGGCTGTCTCTGGAAACACCATATATTTT. It yields the protein CASSQEAVSGNTIYF.

The V and J genes are TRBV15 and TRBJ1-5; D remains ambiguous. The CDR3 is 15 residues long. V was trimmed by 0 bases and J by 0 bases, leaving 6 bases between them. The germline V gene has CDR1 LNHNV and CDR2 YYDKDF (reference sequence). For the CDR3, the DNA is TGTGCCACCAGCAGAGATCCACATAGCAATCAGCCCCAGCATTTT. Translation: CATSRDPHSNQPQHF.

In DNA form, the CDR3 reads TGTGCCAGCAGCCCCTTGACAGGGACATATGGCTACACCTTC. It specifies CASSPLTGTYGYTF. V is TRBV7-2 and J is TRBJ1-2; TRBD1 agrees at 7 bases. CDR3 length: 14 amino acids. Trimming removed 5 bases from V and 5 bases from J; junction bases left unmatched: 8. The V gene's germline CDR1 is SGHTA and CDR2 FQGNSA.

This chain uses TRBV29-1 with TRBJ2-7, with D perhaps matching TRBD2 (6 bases). The V end lost 0 bases, the J end lost 7 bases, and 16 bases lay between the germline ends. The germline V gene has CDR1 SQVTM and CDR2 ANQGSEA. The CDR3 covers 14 residues. The CDR3 DNA sequence: TGCAGCGTTGAAGATCGGAGGGCCTTCGGGGAGCAGTACTTC. This sequence encodes CSVEDRRAFGEQYF.

The chain uses TRBV11-2 and TRBJ2-5; 12 bases map to TRBD2. The CDR3 has 15 residues. J gave up 4 bases and V 4 bases, and 4 bases lay outside the gene matches. Per the germline V gene, CDR1 is SGHAT and CDR2 is FQNNGV. CDR3 protein: CASSSRLAGVETQYF. The CDR3 nucleotides are TGTGCCAGCAGCTCCCGACTAGCGGGAGTAGAGACCCAGTACTTC. Complete variable domain (other parts from reference TRBV11-2 and TRBJ2-5): EAGVAQSPRYKIIEKRQSVAFWCNPISGHATLYWYQQILGQGPKLLIQFQNNGVVDDSQLPKDRFSAERLKGVDSTLKIQPAKLEDSAVYLCASSSRLAGVETQYFGPGTRLLVL.

This clone was detected once. This chain uses TRBV7-2 with TRBJ2-3, with TRBD2 matching over 8 bases. CDR3 length equals 15 residues. From germline, CDR1 is SGHTA and CDR2 FQGNSA. V gave up 3 bases and J gave up 2 bases; unmatched junction bases: 4. The DNA of the CDR3 is TGTGCCAGCAGCTTCGCAGCGGGAGACACAGATACGCAGTATTTT. It translates to CASSFAAGDTDTQYF.

This clone was observed a single time. This chain links TRBV6-4 with TRBJ1-5, with a possible D match to TRBD1 (5 bases). The CDR3 contains 13 residues. V lost 9 bases to trimming and J lost 3 bases, with 12 bases between them. The germline CDR1 and CDR2 sequences are MRHNA and SNTAGT. In DNA, the CDR3 is TGTGCCAGGGGATGGGGGGACAATCAGCCCCAGCATTTT. Translating it yields CARGWGDNQPQHF.

The chain has TRBV28 and TRBJ2-3, with 7 bases lining up with TRBD2. V gave up 6 bases and J gave up 6 bases; unmatched junction bases: 12. There are 15 residues in the CDR3. Germline assignment: CDR1 MDHEN and CDR2 SYDVKM. For the CDR3, the DNA is TGTGCCAGCAGCCCACTAGCGAGGGAGTTCGATACGCAGTATTTT. Protein: CASSPLAREFDTQYF.

A single count supports this clone. This sample includes further DNA sequences coding for the same CDR3. The genes are TRBV6-5 and TRBJ1-2, with D possibly matching TRBD1 (5 bases). V was cut by 0 bases and J by 5 bases, with 7 bases left in between. Germline lookup yields CDR1 MNHEY and CDR2 SVGAGI. This CDR3 is built from 13 residues. The CDR3 DNA sequence: TGTGCCAGCAGTTACTCTGGGGGGTATGGCTACACCTTC. This encodes CASSYSGGYGYTF.

The chain carries TRBV28 and TRBJ1-5, with TRBD1 matching over 11 bases. Germline-derived CDR1 and CDR2 are MDHEN and SYDVKM. Losses at the gene ends were 6 bases for V and 2 bases for J; bases not matched to a gene: 9. This CDR3 has 17 residues. Written as DNA, the CDR3 is TGTGCCAGCAGCTCCGGGACAGGGGGTATGGGCAATCAGCCCCAGCATTTT. Translating it yields CASSSGTGGMGNQPQHF.

This chain connects TRBV9 to TRBJ2-4, with TRBD2 matching over 8 bases. CDR3 size: 18 residues. Germline CDR1 is SGDLS and CDR2 is YYNGEE. Trimming took 4 bases from V and 8 from J; bases not matched to a gene: 20. The CDR3 DNA follows: TGTGCCAGCAGCCCGACGGGAGCGGGAGCCTTATTAGCAGACATTCAGTACTTC. It yields the protein CASSPTGAGALLADIQYF.

Turning to this clone: Other DNA variants within this sample encode the same CDR3. The chain has TRBV6-6 and TRBJ1-1; a possible D gene is TRBD1 (5 bases). V lost 2 bases and J lost 1, with 8 bases in between. The length of the CDR3 is 14 residues. The germline CDR1 and CDR2 sequences are MNHNY and SVGAGI (reference sequence). The DNA for the CDR3 is TGTGCCAGCAGTTACGGGCAGGGGAACACTGAAGCTTTCTTT. Translating gives CASSYGQGNTEAFF.

The chain carries TRBV29-1 and TRBJ1-1; no clear D gene. The V gene lost 0 bases and the J gene lost 1 base, with 15 bases spanning the gap. The CDR3 runs to 16 residues. Germline V gene data show CDR1 as SQVTM and CDR2 as ANQGSEA. CDR3 in DNA: TGCAGCGTTGAAGATCGAGGGTGGCGGAGGAACACTGAAGCTTTCTTT. Translation: CSVEDRGWRRNTEAFF.

This chain uses TRBV2 with TRBJ2-3, with a weak D call TRBD1 (5 bases). The V gene lost 6 bases and the J gene lost 0 bases, with 13 bases spanning the gap. The CDR3 has 15 residues. CDR1 SNHLY and CDR2 FYNNEI come from the germline V gene. CDR3 nucleotides: TGTGCCAGCAGGTTCGTTGGGGCGAGCACAGATACGCAGTATTTT. Translating it yields CASRFVGASTDTQYF.

The chain recombines TRBV6-2 or TRBV6-3 with TRBJ2-5; 8 bases align to TRBD2. The CDR3 is 15 residues long. V was pared by 5 bases and J by 5 bases, with 10 bases of the junction left unmatched. Germline V gives CDR1 MNHEY, CDR2 SVGEGT. DNA of the CDR3: TGTGCCAGCAGTCTCGGGACTAGTGTGATGGAGACCCAGTACTTC. Translating it yields CASSLGTSVMETQYF.

This chain connects TRBV5-5 to TRBJ1-4; unclear D gene. Germline CDR1 and CDR2: SGHKS and YYEKEE (reference sequence). The CDR3 runs to 16 residues. V was pared by 2 bases and J by 2 bases, with 13 bases between. CDR3 sequence (DNA): TGTGCCAGCAGCTTTTTGTCCTATCCGACTAATGAAAAACTGTTTTTT. Translating gives CASSFLSYPTNEKLFF.

The V call is TRBV7-8, the J call TRBJ2-3; D is perhaps TRBD2 (5 bases). Germline V gene sequence: CDR1 SGHVS, CDR2 FQNEAQ. The V end was cut by 5 bases, the J end by 7 bases, with 16 bases between. The CDR3 covers 14 residues. The CDR3 region is CASSQTILLNTQYF. Written as DNA, the CDR3 is TGTGCCAGCAGCCAGACTATTCTTTTGAATACGCAGTATTTT.

The J gene is TRBJ2-2, the V gene TRBV30; D is undetermined. Trimming shortened V by 2 bases and J by 5 bases, and 9 bases separated the two germline ends. Looked up from germline, CDR1 is GTSNPN and CDR2 is SVGIG (reference sequence). The CDR3 is 13 amino acids. In DNA, the CDR3 is TGTGCCTGGAGTCCGACACCAACCGGGGAGCTGTTTTTT. This sequence encodes CAWSPTPTGELFF.

The chain recombines TRBV27 with TRBJ1-2; D might be TRBD1 (5 bases). Trimming removed 5 bases from V and 7 bases from J, with 20 bases in between. CDR3 length equals 15 residues. Germline V lookup: CDR1 MNHEY, CDR2 SMNVEV (reference sequence). The CDR3 region has the DNA TGTGCCAGCAGTCCCACCAGGGCGGGGGGAAGTGGCTACACCTTC. Translation: CASSPTRAGGSGYTF.